The 17 T cell receptor beta chains presented below share a single source sample, sequenced in a study of blood T cell repertoires in COVID-19. TCRdb's copy holds only in-frame clones and misses some; the assay was immunoSEQ multiplex PCR. The table includes 250,000 to 300,000 clones, 85% to 90% detected once. The sequencing sample was made of peripheral blood. The receptors here all came from a woman between 25 and 40 years old with COVID-19, enrolled during active disease.

The genes are TRBV7-2 and TRBJ1-2; TRBD1 matches at 10 bases. Germline V lookup: CDR1 SGHTA, CDR2 FQGNSA. The CDR3 runs to 18 residues. V trimming: 0 bases; J trimming: 0 bases; junction bases outside the gene matches: 7. The CDR3 protein is CASSLARTGGDSNYGYTF. CDR3 DNA: TGTGCCAGCAGCTTAGCGCGGACAGGGGGGGATTCTAACTATGGCTACACCTTC. The full variable domain, its missing parts supplied by reference TRBV7-2 and TRBJ1-2, is GAGVSQSPSNKVTEKGKDVELRCDPISGHTALYWYRQSLGQGLEFLIYFQGNSAPDKSGLPSDRFSAERTGGSVSTLTIQRTQQEDSAVYLCASSLARTGGDSNYGYTFGSGTRLTVV.

The rearrangement uses TRBV5-4 and TRBJ2-5, with TRBD2 matching over 11 bases. With V trimmed by 4 bases and J by 2 bases, 7 bases remained unmatched. There are 16 residues in the CDR3. Per germline, CDR1 SGHNT and CDR2 YYREEE (reference sequence). The CDR3 DNA reads TGTGCCAGCAGCCTGCTAGCGGGAGGCGGTCAAGAGACCCAGTACTTC. Protein: CASSLLAGGGQETQYF.

The V call is TRBV4-3, the J call TRBJ1-2; D gene unclear. The CDR3 runs 13 residues. Germline V gene sequence: CDR1 LGHNA, CDR2 YSLEER. V was cut by 1 base and J by 7 bases, with 10 bases left in between. The CDR3: CASSQASTSGYTF. The CDR3 DNA follows: TGCGCCAGCAGCCAAGCCTCGACATCTGGCTACACCTTC.

The J gene is TRBJ1-2, the V gene TRBV4-1, with D perhaps TRBD1 (5 bases). The CDR3 extends over 15 amino acids. In germline, CDR1 is MGHRA, CDR2 YSYEKL. The V and J ends lost 0 bases and 2 bases respectively, with 10 bases between them. CDR3 loop: CASSQDGGLNYGYTF. The CDR3 region has the DNA TGCGCCAGCAGCCAAGATGGGGGGTTAAACTATGGCTACACCTTC.

The chain carries TRBV7-3 and TRBJ1-1; no definite D call. Trimming shortened V by 5 bases and J by 6 bases, and 19 bases separated the two germline ends. CDR3 length equals 15 residues. The germline CDR1 and CDR2 sequences are SGHTA and FQGTGA. As DNA, the CDR3 is TGTGCCAGCAGCCACATGCTCAGCGTTCCCCCTGAAGCTTTCTTT. Translated, it gives CASSHMLSVPPEAFF.

V gene TRBV14 combines with J gene TRBJ2-3, with TRBD2 identical over 9 bases. Germline V gene lookup returns CDR1 SGHDN and CDR2 FVKESK. V shed 1 base and J 4 bases; nucleotides not matched to a gene: 3. CDR3 length equals 15 residues. CDR3 DNA: TGTGCCAGCAGCCAAGTCGGCGGGAGGGCAGATACGCAGTATTTT. Translating gives CASSQVGGRADTQYF.

This clone came up a few times. V and J are TRBV18 and TRBJ1-1; no firm D call. The CDR3 has 13 residues. Trimming cost V 2 bases and J 1 base, with 5 bases left between them. The germline V gene encodes CDR1 KGHSH and CDR2 LQKENI. CDR3 amino acids: CASSPGQNTEAFF. In nucleotides, the CDR3 is TGTGCCAGCTCACCAGGGCAGAACACTGAAGCTTTCTTT.

The chain uses TRBV6-5 and TRBJ2-7; 7 nucleotides agree with TRBD1. With 10 bases clipped from V and 3 bases from J, the junction kept 15 bases outside the gene matches. CDR3 length: 15 amino acids. Germline CDR1 MNHEY, CDR2 SVGAGI. The CDR3 DNA follows: TGTGCCACCACAATAGGGACAGTGGTTGACTACGAGCAGTACTTC. Its translation is CATTIGTVVDYEQYF.

The chain uses TRBV6-4 and TRBJ2-7, with TRBD2 identical over 7 bases. CDR3 length: 15 residues. V lost 4 bases and J lost 3; bases outside the gene matches: 9. Looked up from germline, CDR1 is MRHNA and CDR2 is SNTAGT. CDR3 sequence: CASSVEAGDLYEQYF. CDR3 DNA: TGTGCCAGCAGTGTTGAGGCGGGAGATCTCTACGAGCAGTACTTC.

The chain couples TRBV7-8 to TRBJ2-7; a weak D match, TRBD1 (5 bases). The CDR3 is 15 residues long. Germline values: CDR1 SGHVS, CDR2 FQNEAQ. Trimming removed 3 bases at V and 3 bases at J, with 15 bases between. The CDR3 DNA is TGTGCCAGCAGCTTGCTGGGAACAGGAAGCTACGAGCAGTACTTC. Translating it yields CASSLLGTGSYEQYF.

The chain links TRBV19 to TRBJ2-7; D ambiguous. V lost 5 bases and J 6 bases, leaving 14 bases between the germline ends. Looked up from germline, CDR1 is LNHDA and CDR2 is SQIVND (reference sequence). The CDR3 is made up of 13 amino acids. The CDR3 is CASSPRSSSEQYF. CDR3 coding DNA: TGTGCCAGTAGTCCTAGGTCAAGTTCCGAGCAGTACTTC. The complete variable domain, with remaining parts taken from reference TRBV19 and TRBJ2-7, reads DGGITQSPKYLFRKEGQNVTLSCEQNLNHDAMYWYRQDPGQGLRLIYYSQIVNDFQKGDIAEGYSVSREKKESFPLTVTSAQKNPTAFYLCASSPRSSSEQYFGPGTRLTVT.

In DNA, the CDR3 is TGTGCCAGCAGCTTAATGCGGGAGATGGGCACAGATACGCAGTATTTT. Translation gives CASSLMREMGTDTQYF. The chain couples TRBV7-3 to TRBJ2-3, with 7 bases matching TRBD2. In germline, CDR1 is SGHTA, CDR2 FQGTGA. J lost 1 base, V lost 1 base, and 5 bases had no gene match. The CDR3 consists of 16 residues.

The chain combines TRBV7-8 with TRBJ1-3; TRBD1 aligns across 7 bases. The CDR3 is 15 residues long. V lost 5 bases and J lost 3; bases outside the gene matches: 7. Germline V CDR1 and CDR2: SGHVS, FQNEAQ. CDR3 nucleotide sequence: TGTGCCAGCAGCCCTTTTGCAGGGGGTGGAAACACCATATATTTT. This codes for CASSPFAGGGNTIYF.

The sample holds one count of this clone. This chain links TRBV3-1 (or the pseudogene TRBV3-2) with TRBJ1-2, with D maybe TRBD1 (6 bases). CDR1 and CDR2 from the germline V gene are LGHDT and YNNKEL (reference sequence). V gave up 4 bases and J gave up 5 bases, with 14 bases separating them. CDR3 size: 14 residues. The DNA for the CDR3 is TGTGCCAGCAGCCGCGAGGGCAGGGGATATGGCTACACCTTC. It specifies CASSREGRGYGYTF.

The chain has TRBV15 and TRBJ2-7; D unresolved. In germline, CDR1 is LNHNV, CDR2 YYDKDF (reference sequence). Trimming stripped 0 bases from V and 6 bases from J, with 9 bases between. There are 13 residues in the CDR3. Here the CDR3 DNA reads TGTGCCACCAGCAGAGATTCCGTTCTCGAGCAGTACTTC. Translating it yields CATSRDSVLEQYF.

This sequence joins TRBV6-5 and TRBJ1-1; 11 bases map to TRBD1. The CDR3 consists of 15 residues. The V and J ends lost 4 bases and 6 bases, in that order; junction bases with no gene match: 7. Germline assignment: CDR1 MNHEY and CDR2 SVGAGI. CDR3 amino acids: CASSFWRDRGSEAFF. The CDR3 bases are TGTGCCAGCAGTTTTTGGCGGGACAGGGGGTCTGAAGCTTTCTTT.

This clone was recorded once. The V and J genes are TRBV5-1 and TRBJ1-2; D remains unclear. Germline CDR1 SGHRS, CDR2 YFSETQ. The CDR3 covers 12 residues. The V end lost 5 bases, the J end lost 4 bases, and 9 bases lay between the germline ends. CDR3 nucleotides: TGCGCCAGCAGGGACTCAACCTATGGCTACACCTTC. Translating it yields CASRDSTYGYTF.